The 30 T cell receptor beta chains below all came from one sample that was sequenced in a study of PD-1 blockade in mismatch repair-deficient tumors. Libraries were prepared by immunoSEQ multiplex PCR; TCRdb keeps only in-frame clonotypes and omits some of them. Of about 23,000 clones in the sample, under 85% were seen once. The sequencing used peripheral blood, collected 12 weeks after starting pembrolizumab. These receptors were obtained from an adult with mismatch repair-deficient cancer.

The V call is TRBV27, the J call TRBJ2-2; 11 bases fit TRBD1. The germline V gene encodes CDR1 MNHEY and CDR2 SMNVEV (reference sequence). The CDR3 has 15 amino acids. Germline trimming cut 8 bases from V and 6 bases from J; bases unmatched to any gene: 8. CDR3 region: CASQEGQGGAGELFF. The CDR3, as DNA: TGTGCCAGCCAAGAGGGACAGGGGGGGGCCGGGGAGCTGTTTTTT.

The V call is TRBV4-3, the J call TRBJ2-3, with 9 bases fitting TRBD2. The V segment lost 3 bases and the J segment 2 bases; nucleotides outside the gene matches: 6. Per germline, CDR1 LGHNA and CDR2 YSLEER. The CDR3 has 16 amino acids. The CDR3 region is CASSHVAGDYTDTQYF. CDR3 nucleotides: TGCGCCAGCAGCCACGTAGCGGGAGACTACACAGATACGCAGTATTTT.

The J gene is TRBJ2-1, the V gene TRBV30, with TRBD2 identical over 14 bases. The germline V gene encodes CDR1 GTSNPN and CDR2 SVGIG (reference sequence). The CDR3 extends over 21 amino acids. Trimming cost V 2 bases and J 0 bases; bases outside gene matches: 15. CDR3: CAWSSPPRTSGGPGSYNEQFF. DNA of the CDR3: TGTGCCTGGAGTTCCCCACCTCGGACTAGCGGGGGGCCAGGCTCCTACAATGAGCAGTTCTTC.

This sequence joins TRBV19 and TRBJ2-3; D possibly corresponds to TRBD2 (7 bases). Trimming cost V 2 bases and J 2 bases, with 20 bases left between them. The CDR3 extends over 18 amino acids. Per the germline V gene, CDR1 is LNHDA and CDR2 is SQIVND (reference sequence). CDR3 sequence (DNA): TGTGCCAGTAGTATAAGGGGGAGGGTTATCCCCGCCACAGATACGCAGTATTTT. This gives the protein CASSIRGRVIPATDTQYF.

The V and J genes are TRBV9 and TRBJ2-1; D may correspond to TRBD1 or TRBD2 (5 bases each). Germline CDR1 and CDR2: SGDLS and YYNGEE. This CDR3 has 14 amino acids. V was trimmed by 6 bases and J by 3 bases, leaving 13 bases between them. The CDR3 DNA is TGTGCCAGCAATAAGGGGAGCAGCTACAATGAGCAGTTCTTC. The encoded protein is CASNKGSSYNEQFF.

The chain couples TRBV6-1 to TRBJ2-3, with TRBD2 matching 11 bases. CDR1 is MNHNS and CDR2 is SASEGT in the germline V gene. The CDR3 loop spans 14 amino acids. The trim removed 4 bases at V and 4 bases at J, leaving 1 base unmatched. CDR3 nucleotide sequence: TGTGCCAGCAGTGGACTAGCGGGACCAGATACGCAGTATTTT. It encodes CASSGLAGPDTQYF.

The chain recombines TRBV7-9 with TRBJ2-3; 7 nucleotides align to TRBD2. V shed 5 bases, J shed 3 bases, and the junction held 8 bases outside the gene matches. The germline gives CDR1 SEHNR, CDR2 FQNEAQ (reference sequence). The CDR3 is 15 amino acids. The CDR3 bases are TGTGCCAGCAGCCATAAGCGGGATGGGACAGATACGCAGTATTTT. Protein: CASSHKRDGTDTQYF. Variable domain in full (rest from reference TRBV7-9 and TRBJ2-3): DTGVSQNPRHKITKRGQNVTFRCDPISEHNRLYWYRQTLGQGPEFLTYFQNEAQLEKSRLLSDRFSAERPKGSFSTLEIQRTEQGDSAMYLCASSHKRDGTDTQYFGPGTRLTVL.

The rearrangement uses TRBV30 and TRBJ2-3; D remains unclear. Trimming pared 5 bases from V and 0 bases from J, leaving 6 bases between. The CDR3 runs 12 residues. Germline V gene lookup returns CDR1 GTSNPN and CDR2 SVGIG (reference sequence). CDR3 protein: CAWRASTDTQYF. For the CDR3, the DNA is TGTGCCTGGCGGGCAAGCACAGATACGCAGTATTTT.

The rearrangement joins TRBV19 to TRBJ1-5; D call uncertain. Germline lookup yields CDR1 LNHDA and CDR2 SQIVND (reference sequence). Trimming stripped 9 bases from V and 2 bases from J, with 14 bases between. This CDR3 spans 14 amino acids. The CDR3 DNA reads TGTGCCAGCTCTCTGGGGATCGGCAATCAGCCCCAGCATTTT. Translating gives CASSLGIGNQPQHF.

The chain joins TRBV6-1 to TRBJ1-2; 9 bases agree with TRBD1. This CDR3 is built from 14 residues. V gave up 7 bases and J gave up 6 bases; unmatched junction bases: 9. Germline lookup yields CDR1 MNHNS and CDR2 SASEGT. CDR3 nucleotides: TGTGCCAGCAACCGGGGACAGGGAGCGAATGGCTACACCTTC. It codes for CASNRGQGANGYTF.

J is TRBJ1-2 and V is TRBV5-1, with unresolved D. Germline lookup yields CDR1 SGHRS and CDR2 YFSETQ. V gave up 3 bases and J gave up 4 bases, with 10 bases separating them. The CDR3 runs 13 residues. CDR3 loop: CASSSHSVYGYTF. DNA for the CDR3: TGCGCCAGCAGCTCACATAGTGTCTATGGCTACACCTTC.

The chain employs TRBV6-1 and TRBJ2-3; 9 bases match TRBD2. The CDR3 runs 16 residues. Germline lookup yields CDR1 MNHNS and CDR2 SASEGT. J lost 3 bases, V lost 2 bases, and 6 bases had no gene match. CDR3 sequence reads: CASSERAGGPTDTQYF. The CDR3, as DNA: TGTGCCAGCAGTGAACGGGCGGGAGGGCCGACAGATACGCAGTATTTT.

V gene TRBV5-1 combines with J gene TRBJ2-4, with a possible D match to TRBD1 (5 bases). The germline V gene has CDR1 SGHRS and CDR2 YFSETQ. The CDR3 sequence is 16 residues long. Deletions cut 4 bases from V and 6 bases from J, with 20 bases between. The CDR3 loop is CASSPLSGQEINIQYF. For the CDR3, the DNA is TGCGCCAGCAGCCCCCTTTCAGGGCAGGAGATAAACATTCAGTACTTC.

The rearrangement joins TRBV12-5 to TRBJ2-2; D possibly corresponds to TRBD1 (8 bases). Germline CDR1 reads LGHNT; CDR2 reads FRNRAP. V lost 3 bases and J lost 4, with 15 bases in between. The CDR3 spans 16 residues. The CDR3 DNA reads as TGTGCTAGTGGTTTCTCGGACAGGGAGGGCACCGGGGAGCTGTTTTTT. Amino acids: CASGFSDREGTGELFF.

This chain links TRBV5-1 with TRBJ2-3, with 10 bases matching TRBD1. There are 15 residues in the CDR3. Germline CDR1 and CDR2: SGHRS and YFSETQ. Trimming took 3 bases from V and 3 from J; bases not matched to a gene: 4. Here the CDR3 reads CASSYWDRGTDTQYF. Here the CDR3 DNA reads TGCGCCAGCAGCTACTGGGACAGGGGAACAGATACGCAGTATTTT.

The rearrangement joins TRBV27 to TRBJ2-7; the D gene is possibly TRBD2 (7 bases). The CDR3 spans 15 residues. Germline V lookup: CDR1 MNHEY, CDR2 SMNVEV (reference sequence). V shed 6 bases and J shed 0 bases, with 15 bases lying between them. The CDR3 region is CASSIGGGPSYEQYF. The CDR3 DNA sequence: TGTGCCAGCAGCATTGGGGGGGGGCCCTCCTACGAGCAGTACTTC.

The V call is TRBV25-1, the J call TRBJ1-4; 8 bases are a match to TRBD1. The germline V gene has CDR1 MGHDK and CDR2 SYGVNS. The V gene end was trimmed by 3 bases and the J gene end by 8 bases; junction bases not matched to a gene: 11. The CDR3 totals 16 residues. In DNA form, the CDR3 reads TGTGCCAGCAGTGACCCCCCCCGACAGGGGAAGGAAAAACTGTTTTTT. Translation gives CASSDPPRQGKEKLFF.

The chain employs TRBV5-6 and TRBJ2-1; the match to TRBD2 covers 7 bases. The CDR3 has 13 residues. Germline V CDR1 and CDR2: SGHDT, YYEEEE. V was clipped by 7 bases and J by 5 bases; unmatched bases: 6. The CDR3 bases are TGTGCCAGCCGGGGGGTGGCGGACAATGAGCAGTTCTTC. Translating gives CASRGVADNEQFF.

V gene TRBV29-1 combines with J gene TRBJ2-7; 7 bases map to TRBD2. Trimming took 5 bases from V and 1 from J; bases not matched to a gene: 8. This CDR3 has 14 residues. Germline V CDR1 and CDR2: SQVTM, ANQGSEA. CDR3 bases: TGCAGCGTTCAGACTAGCCCTCAGTCCTACGAGCAGTACTTC. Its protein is CSVQTSPQSYEQYF.

The CDR3 DNA follows: TGTGCCTGGAGTGGTCTTAGTGGGCCCCAAGAGACCCAGTACTTC. Translation: CAWSGLSGPQETQYF. The rearrangement joins TRBV30 to TRBJ2-5; no clear D gene. The CDR3 runs to 15 residues. The V gene lost 1 base and the J gene lost 1 base, with 13 bases spanning the gap. Germline V lookup: CDR1 GTSNPN, CDR2 SVGIG (reference sequence).

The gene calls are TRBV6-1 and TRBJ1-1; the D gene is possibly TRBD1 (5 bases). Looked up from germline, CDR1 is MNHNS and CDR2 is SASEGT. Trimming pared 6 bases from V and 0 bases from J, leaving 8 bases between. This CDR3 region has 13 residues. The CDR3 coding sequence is TGTGCCAGCAGCGACAGCTTGAACACTGAAGCTTTCTTT. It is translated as CASSDSLNTEAFF.

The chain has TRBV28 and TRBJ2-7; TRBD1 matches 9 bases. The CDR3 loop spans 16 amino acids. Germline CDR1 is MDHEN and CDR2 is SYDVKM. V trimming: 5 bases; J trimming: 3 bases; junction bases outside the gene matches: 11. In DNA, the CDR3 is TGTGCCAGCAGTCAACCGACGGGACAGGGATTCTACGAGCAGTACTTC. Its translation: CASSQPTGQGFYEQYF. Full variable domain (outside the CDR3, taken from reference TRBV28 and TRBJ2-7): DVKVTQSSRYLVKRTGEKVFLECVQDMDHENMFWYRQDPGLGLRLIYFSYDVKMKEKGDIPEGYSVSREKKERFSLILESASTNQTSMYLCASSQPTGQGFYEQYFGPGTRLTVT.

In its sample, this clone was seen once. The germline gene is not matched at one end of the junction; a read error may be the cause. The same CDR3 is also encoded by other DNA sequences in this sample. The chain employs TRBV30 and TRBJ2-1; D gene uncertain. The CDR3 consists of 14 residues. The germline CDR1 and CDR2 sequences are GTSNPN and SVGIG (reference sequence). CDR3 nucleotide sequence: TGCGCCTCCCACCGAAACGGCGACTACAATGAGCAGTTCTTC. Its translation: CASHRNGDYNEQFF. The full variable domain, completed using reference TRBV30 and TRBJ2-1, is SQTIHQWPATLVQPVGSPLSLECTVEGTSNPNLYWYRQAAGRGLQLLFYSVGIGQISSEVPQNLSASRPQDRQFILSSKKLLLSDSGFYLCASHRNGDYNEQFFGPGTRLTVL.

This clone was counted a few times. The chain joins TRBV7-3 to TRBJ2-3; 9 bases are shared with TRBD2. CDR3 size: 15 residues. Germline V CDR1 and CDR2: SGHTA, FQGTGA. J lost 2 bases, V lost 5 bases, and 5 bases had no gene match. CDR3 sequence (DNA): TGTGCCAGCAGCCGGGGACTAGCTTACACAGATACGCAGTATTTT. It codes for CASSRGLAYTDTQYF.

CDR3 nucleotide sequence: TGTGCCAGCAGCCCTAGGACAGGGCGGCAGGAGCAGTTCTTC. Protein sequence: CASSPRTGRQEQFF. The chain couples TRBV5-8 to TRBJ2-1; TRBD1 aligns across 8 bases. CDR3 length equals 14 residues. Germline V gene lookup returns CDR1 SGHTS and CDR2 YDEGEE. The trim removed 4 bases at V and 10 bases at J, leaving 10 bases unmatched.

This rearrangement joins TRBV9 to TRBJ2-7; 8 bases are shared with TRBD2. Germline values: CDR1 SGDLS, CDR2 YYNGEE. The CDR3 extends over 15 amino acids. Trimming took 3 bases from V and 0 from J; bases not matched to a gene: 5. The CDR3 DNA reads TGTGCCAGCAGCGAAAGCCTAGCGGGCTCCTACGAGCAGTACTTC. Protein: CASSESLAGSYEQYF.

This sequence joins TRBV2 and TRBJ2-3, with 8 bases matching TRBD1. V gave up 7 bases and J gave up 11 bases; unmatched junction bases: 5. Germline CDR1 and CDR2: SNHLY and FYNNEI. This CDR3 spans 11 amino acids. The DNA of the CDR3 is TGTGCCAGCATTCTGGACAGGGAGCAGTATTTT. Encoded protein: CASILDREQYF.

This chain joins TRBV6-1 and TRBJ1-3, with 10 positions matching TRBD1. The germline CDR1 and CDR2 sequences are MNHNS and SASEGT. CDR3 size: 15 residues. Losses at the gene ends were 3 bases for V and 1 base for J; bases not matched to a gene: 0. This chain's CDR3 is CASSEDRGSGNTIYF. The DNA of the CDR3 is TGTGCCAGCAGTGAGGACAGGGGGTCTGGAAACACCATATATTTT.

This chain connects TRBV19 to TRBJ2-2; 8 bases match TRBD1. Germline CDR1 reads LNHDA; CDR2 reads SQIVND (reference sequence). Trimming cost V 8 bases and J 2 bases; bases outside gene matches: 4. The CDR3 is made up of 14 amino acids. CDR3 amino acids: CASGQGANTGELFF. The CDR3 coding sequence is TGTGCCAGTGGTCAGGGGGCAAACACCGGGGAGCTGTTTTTT.

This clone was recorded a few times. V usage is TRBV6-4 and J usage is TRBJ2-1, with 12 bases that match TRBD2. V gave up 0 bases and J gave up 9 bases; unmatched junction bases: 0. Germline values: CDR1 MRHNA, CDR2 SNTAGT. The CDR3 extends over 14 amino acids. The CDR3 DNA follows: TGTGCCAGCAGTGACTCGACTAGCGGGAGTGAGCAGTTCTTC. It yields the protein CASSDSTSGSEQFF.